The rows below give T cell receptor beta chains drawn from one sample of a study of neurological immune-mediated disorders. MiXCR was run by TCRdb on the 5' RACE reads, yielding one entry per CDR3 protein. In the table there are roughly 38,000 distinct CDR3 sequences, roughly 7% of which are singletons. The sequencing input was PBMCs. These receptors were taken from a woman between 40 and 55 years old in good health. Both conserved end residues are part of each CDR3. The order of the fields is J gene, D gene, V gene, clone size, CDR3 protein, CDR3 DNA. The D gene is left open where the match is weak. Clone size is shown for a subset of rows, as once, few, many or a class of expanded clone.

TRBJ2-2 | NA | TRBV27 | many | CASTMGGTGELFF | TGTGCCAGCACCATGGGAGGAACCGGGGAGCTGTTTTTT
TRBJ1-2 | NA | TRBV6-5 | many | CASSYGGGAGEANYGYTF | TGTGCCAGCAGTTACGGGGGGGGGGCTGGAGAAGCTAACTATGGCTACACCTTC
TRBJ2-7 | NA | TRBV10-3 | many | CAIREGHEQYF | TGTGCCATCCGAGAGGGCCACGAGCAGTACTTC
TRBJ1-5 | NA | TRBV15 | many | CATSRDGSMGNQPQHF | TGTGCCACCAGCAGAGACGGGTCAATGGGCAATCAGCCCCAGCATTTT
TRBJ1-5 | NA | TRBV12-3/TRBV12-4 | many | CASSFRGSNQPQHF | TGTGCCAGCAGCTTCAGGGGCAGCAATCAGCCCCAGCATTTT
TRBJ1-6 | NA | TRBV6-2/TRBV6-3 | NA | CASSYSPPVTSSYNSPLHF | TGTGCCAGCAGTTATTCACCGCCTGTGACGAGCTCCTATAATTCACCCCTCCACTTT
TRBJ2-5 | NA | TRBV29-1 | many | CSVRGGPETQYF | TGCAGCGTTCGTGGGGGCCCAGAGACCCAGTACTTC
TRBJ1-2 | NA | TRBV29-1 | many | CSVEMLTSSSF | TGCAGCGTTGAAATGCTAACCAGCTCTTCCTTC
TRBJ2-4 | TRBD1 | TRBV5-1 | many | CASSPDRAGNIQYF | TGCGCCAGCAGCCCGGACAGGGCGGGAAACATTCAGTACTTC
TRBJ1-3 | TRBD1 | TRBV20-1 | many | CSARDSTGSGNTIYF | TGCAGTGCCCGGGACAGCACGGGATCTGGAAACACCATATATTTT
TRBJ1-5 | NA | TRBV12-3/TRBV12-4 | many | CASSLSPGFSNQPQHF | TGTGCCAGCAGTTTATCCCCGGGATTTAGCAATCAGCCCCAGCATTTT
TRBJ1-1 | NA | TRBV30 | many | CAWSRQINTEAFF | TGTGCCTGGAGTCGACAGATTAACACTGAAGCTTTCTTT
TRBJ2-1 | TRBD2 | TRBV11-2 | once | CASSRGLDNEQFF | TGTGCCAGCAGCCGGGGACTAGACAATGAGCAGTTCTTC
TRBJ2-3 | NA | TRBV28 | many | CASSLLRTSGTDTQYF | TGTGCCAGCAGTTTATTGCGGACCTCTGGCACAGATACGCAGTATTTT
TRBJ1-2 | NA | TRBV28 | many | CASSLDGGYTF | TGTGCCAGCAGTTTGGACGGTGGCTACACCTTC
TRBJ1-1 | TRBD1 | TRBV5-1 | many | CASSPQGRTEAFF | TGCGCCAGCAGCCCACAGGGGAGAACTGAAGCTTTCTTT
TRBJ2-4 | TRBD2 | TRBV20-1 | many | CSARDRGTSENIQYF | TGCAGTGCTAGAGATCGTGGAACTAGCGAAAACATTCAGTACTTC
TRBJ2-3 | TRBD2 | TRBV6-4 | many | CASSDSASGATDTQYF | TGTGCCAGCAGTGACTCTGCTAGCGGGGCTACAGATACGCAGTATTTT
TRBJ2-3 | TRBD2 | TRBV20-1 | many | CSARFQGGGLAGIDTQYF | TGCAGTGCTAGATTTCAGGGCGGGGGCCTAGCGGGCATAGATACGCAGTATTTT
TRBJ2-1 | NA | TRBV29-1 | many | CSVPAGWGDYNEQFF | TGCAGCGTCCCGGCGGGGTGGGGGGATTACAATGAGCAGTTCTTC
TRBJ2-1 | NA | TRBV7-2 | many | CASSLAWTGNNEQFF | TGTGCCAGCAGCTTAGCTTGGACTGGGAACAATGAGCAGTTCTTC
TRBJ1-5 | NA | TRBV6-2/TRBV6-3 | many | CASSYSGDRKNQPQHF | TGTGCCAGCAGTTACTCGGGGGACCGAAAGAATCAGCCCCAGCATTTT
TRBJ2-5 | NA | TRBV15 | many | CATSPLPRTQETQYF | TGTGCCACCAGCCCCCTACCCAGAACACAAGAGACCCAGTACTTC
TRBJ1-5 | NA | TRBV11-1 | many | CASSLRRLFNQPQHF | TGTGCCAGCAGCTTACGGCGACTCTTCAATCAGCCCCAGCATTTT
TRBJ2-1 | NA | TRBV20-1 | many | CSALHRQNEQFF | TGCAGTGCGCTTCATCGACAGAATGAGCAGTTCTTC
TRBJ2-2 | NA | TRBV5-1 | many | CASSLQGYTGELFF | TGCGCCAGCAGCTTACAGGGCTACACCGGGGAGCTGTTTTTT
TRBJ1-1 | TRBD1 | TRBV20-1 | many | CSAALDRAPEAFF | TGCAGTGCTGCCCTGGACAGGGCCCCTGAAGCTTTCTTT
TRBJ2-3 | NA | TRBV20-1 | many | CSARDQGNTDTQYF | TGCAGTGCTAGAGATCAGGGGAACACAGATACGCAGTATTTT
TRBJ2-6 | NA | TRBV6-5 | many | CASSSIRANVLTF | TGTGCCAGCAGTTCTATAAGGGCCAACGTCCTGACTTTC
TRBJ2-2 | NA | TRBV20-1 | few | CSAYGSGENTGELFF | TGCAGTGCTTACGGGAGCGGAGAGAACACCGGGGAGCTGTTTTTT
TRBJ2-1 | NA | TRBV12-3/TRBV12-4 | many | CASSLLNEQFF | TGTGCCAGCAGTTTACTCAATGAGCAGTTCTTC
TRBJ1-1 | TRBD1 | TRBV5-5 | many | CASSRTGGNTEAFF | TGTGCCAGCAGCAGGACAGGGGGCAACACTGAAGCTTTCTTT
TRBJ2-1 | NA | TRBV11-3 | many | CASSPGTRGAYNEQFF | TGTGCCAGCAGCCCTGGGACTCGAGGGGCCTACAATGAGCAGTTCTTC
TRBJ1-1 | NA | TRBV7-9 | many | CASSLRGEGAFGTEAFF | TGTGCCAGCAGCCTCCGGGGGGAAGGGGCATTTGGCACTGAAGCTTTCTTT
TRBJ1-3 | TRBD1 | TRBV5-1 | many | CASSLWLTGTSGNTIYF | TGCGCCAGCAGCTTGTGGCTGACAGGGACCTCTGGAAACACCATATATTTT
TRBJ2-2 | NA | TRBV27 | NA | CASSQNTGELFF | TGTGCCAGCAGCCAGAACACCGGGGAGCTGTTTTTT
TRBJ2-3 | TRBD2 | TRBV5-1 | few | CASSLSSGTTDTQYF | TGCGCCAGCAGCTTGTCTAGCGGTACCACAGATACGCAGTATTTT
TRBJ2-1 | NA | TRBV3-1 | many | CASSLRTGEQFF | TGTGCCAGCAGCCTTAGAACGGGAGAGCAGTTCTTC
TRBJ1-2 | TRBD1 | TRBV5-5 | many | CASSPGTGVSSHYGYTF | TGTGCCAGCAGTCCCGGGACAGGTGTGAGCTCGCACTATGGCTACACCTTC
TRBJ1-5 | NA | TRBV20-1 | many | CSARGGIGNQPQHF | TGCAGTGCTAGAGGGGGCATCGGCAATCAGCCCCAGCATTTT
TRBJ1-1 | NA | TRBV2 | many | CANSQPKNTEAFF | TGTGCCAACTCCCAGCCGAAGAACACTGAAGCTTTCTTT
TRBJ1-1 | NA | TRBV29-1 | NA | CNVGQMASF | TGCAACGTTGGACAGATGGCTTCCTTT
TRBJ1-2 | TRBD1 | TRBV24-1 | many | CATSDPGTGPGGYTF | TGTGCCACCAGTGATCCGGGGACAGGGCCGGGAGGCTACACCTTC
TRBJ2-7 | NA | TRBV7-9 | many | CASSLGALKSYEQYF | TGTGCCAGCAGCTTAGGGGCCCTCAAATCCTACGAGCAGTACTTC
TRBJ1-1 | TRBD1 | TRBV5-1 | many | CASSLVYRGLDTEAFF | TGCGCCAGCAGCTTGGTTTACAGGGGGCTGGACACTGAAGCTTTCTTT
TRBJ1-6 | TRBD1 | TRBV5-4 | many | CASSLDRANSPLHF | TGTGCCAGCAGCCTCGACAGGGCTAATTCACCCCTCCACTTT
TRBJ2-5 | NA | TRBV20-1 | many | CSARSGQGRQETQYF | TGCAGTGCTAGAAGTGGGCAGGGTAGGCAAGAGACCCAGTACTTC
TRBJ1-1 | NA | TRBV29-1 | many | CSVGLQPNTEAFF | TGCAGCGTTGGGTTGCAGCCTAACACTGAAGCTTTCTTT
TRBJ2-1 | TRBD2 | TRBV10-3 | many | CAIRPGLAGGVGHNEQFF | TGTGCCATCAGACCGGGACTAGCGGGAGGTGTCGGCCACAATGAGCAGTTCTTC